The 27 T cell receptor beta chains below come from one sample, sequenced in a study of metastatic and nonmetastatic thyroid tumors. All patients were untreated before thyroid surgery. Using MiXCR, TCRdb reanalyzed the PCR reads. The sample yields 20,000 to 25,000 clones, approximately 15% seen once. Sequenced input: tumor tissue. The receptor source for this set is a female donor with papillary thyroid cancer or a benign thyroid nodule (not recorded which). Some clones in this sample may be carry-over from other donors' samples.

In this sample, this clone turned up many times. The chain carries TRBV20-1 and TRBJ2-5, with unresolved D. Looked up from germline, CDR1 is DFQATT and CDR2 is SNEGSKA (reference sequence). Deletions cut 0 bases from V and 2 bases from J, with 13 bases between. The CDR3 is made up of 15 amino acids. CDR3 residues: CSARDPTAQQETQYF. As DNA, the CDR3 is TGCAGTGCTAGAGACCCCACAGCCCAACAAGAGACCCAGTACTTC.

This clone has ten or more counts. The chain combines TRBV5-6 with TRBJ1-2, with D unclear. This CDR3 has 13 residues. The germline gives CDR1 SGHDT, CDR2 YYEEEE. Trimming removed 4 bases from V and 4 bases from J, with 11 bases in between. The CDR3 DNA reads as TGTGCCAGCAGCCAGAGTCTTGGCTATGGCTACACCTTC. Its translation: CASSQSLGYGYTF.

This clone occurred many times. The J gene is TRBJ1-1, the V gene TRBV10-3, with 7 nucleotides matching TRBD1. Germline CDR1 ENHRY, CDR2 SYGVKD. The trim removed 3 bases at V and 5 bases at J, leaving 6 bases unmatched. This CDR3 has 14 residues. DNA of the CDR3: TGTGCCATCAGTGAACAGGGGCCCCGGACTGAAGCTTTCTTT. Its translation: CAISEQGPRTEAFF.

This clone was picked up many times. The V and J genes are TRBV19 and TRBJ1-5; no clear D. This CDR3 comprises 15 residues. V shed 1 base and J shed 0 bases, with 7 bases lying between them. Germline CDR1 is LNHDA and CDR2 is SQIVND (reference sequence). The CDR3 here is CASSIVSDSNQPQHF. The CDR3 DNA sequence: TGTGCCAGTAGTATAGTGAGCGATAGCAATCAGCCCCAGCATTTT.

This clone has at least ten counts. V usage is TRBV5-5 and J usage is TRBJ2-7; unclear D gene. The V end was cut by 0 bases, the J end by 4 bases, with 5 bases between. The CDR3 length is 12 residues. Per germline, CDR1 SGHKS and CDR2 YYEKEE (reference sequence). CDR3 in DNA: TGTGCCAGCAGCTTGGGCCTTTACGAGCAGTACTTC. This translates into CASSLGLYEQYF.

This clone appeared a few times. The chain employs TRBV6-1 and TRBJ2-1, with a tentative D call TRBD2 (6 bases). V was pared by 6 bases and J by 14 bases, with 17 bases between. CDR1 and CDR2 (germline): MNHNS, SASEGT. This CDR3 region has 12 residues. The CDR3 DNA reads TGTGCCAGCAGGCAAACGGCGGGGATTGAGTTCTTC. Translating gives CASRQTAGIEFF.

This chain joins TRBV30 and TRBJ2-1; D remains unclear. The V end was cut by 5 bases, the J end by 6 bases, with 5 bases between. CDR3 size: 10 residues. Germline V gene data show CDR1 as GTSNPN and CDR2 as SVGIG (reference sequence). The CDR3 spells CAWGPNEQFF. The CDR3, as DNA: TGTGCCTGGGGCCCCAATGAGCAGTTCTTC.

Ten or more counts support this clone. The chain joins TRBV3-1 to TRBJ2-7, with D possibly matching TRBD2 (6 bases). Germline V gives CDR1 LGHDT, CDR2 YNNKEL (reference sequence). V lost 2 bases and J lost 6, with 17 bases in between. CDR3 size: 15 residues. This chain's CDR3 is CASSQYGGGLSEQYF. As DNA, the CDR3 is TGTGCCAGCAGCCAATATGGTGGAGGGCTATCCGAGCAGTACTTC.

In its sample, this clone was seen many times. This chain links TRBV5-1 with TRBJ1-1; possible D gene TRBD1, 5 bases. V gave up 4 bases and J gave up 1 base, with 11 bases separating them. The CDR3 runs 14 residues. Germline V gene lookup returns CDR1 SGHRS and CDR2 YFSETQ. The CDR3, as DNA: TGCGCCAGCAGCCGCGGGACGGGGAACACTGAAGCTTTCTTT. Protein product: CASSRGTGNTEAFF.

Comments on this clone: The junction differs from germline at one of its ends, possibly a read error. The chain joins TRBV10-3 to TRBJ2-5, with TRBD2 as a possible D gene (7 bases). From germline, CDR1 is ENHRY and CDR2 SYGVKD. This CDR3 region has 11 residues. CDR3 in DNA: TGTGCCATCACGGAGGGGGGGACCAAGTACTTC. Amino acids: CAITEGGTKYF.

This clone was counted at least ten times. The chain is built from TRBV6-1 and TRBJ1-1; 8 bases agree with TRBD1. V lost 4 bases, J lost 3 bases, and 4 bases stayed unmatched. CDR3 length: 14 amino acids. Germline V lookup: CDR1 MNHNS, CDR2 SASEGT. The CDR3 loop reads CASSVDRVDTEAFF. The DNA of the CDR3 is TGTGCCAGCAGTGTGGACAGGGTGGACACTGAAGCTTTCTTT.

This clone was seen many times. The chain joins TRBV6-2 or TRBV6-3 to TRBJ2-1, with 12 nucleotides matching TRBD2. Germline CDR1 and CDR2: MNHEY and SVGEGT. J gave up 8 bases and V 3 bases, and 8 bases lay outside the gene matches. The CDR3 sequence is 16 residues long. For the CDR3, the DNA is TGTGCCAGCAGTTATCCTAGCGGGGGGGCTGGGGATGAGCAGTTCTTC. Amino acid sequence: CASSYPSGGAGDEQFF.

CDR3 region: CATSVTWPWTSGRTGELFF. CDR3 sequence (DNA): TGTGCCACCAGCGTGACCTGGCCGTGGACTAGCGGGAGGACCGGGGAGCTGTTTTTT. V gene TRBV15 combines with J gene TRBJ2-2; 14 bases are a match to TRBD2. This CDR3 is 19 amino acids long. Losses at the gene ends were 5 bases for V and 5 bases for J; bases not matched to a gene: 13. Germline V gene data show CDR1 as LNHNV and CDR2 as YYDKDF (reference sequence).

This clone was counted ten times or more. The junction does not match germline at one end; this may be a read error. The V call is TRBV7-7, the J call TRBJ2-1, with 14 positions matching TRBD2. The CDR3 runs 19 residues. Germline loops: CDR1 SSHAT, CDR2 FNYEAQ (reference sequence). The CDR3: CASSRGLAGARSSYNEQFF. The CDR3 coding sequence is TGTGCTAGCAGCCGGGGACTAGCGGGGGCCCGAAGCTCCTACAATGAGCAGTTCTTC.

This clone was detected ten times or more. The chain combines TRBV20-1 with TRBJ2-5, with 9 positions matching TRBD2. The CDR3 totals 14 residues. CDR1 is DFQATT and CDR2 is SNEGSKA in the germline V gene (reference sequence). Losses at the gene ends were 6 bases for V and 5 bases for J; bases not matched to a gene: 10. The CDR3 loop is CSASVAGVGETQYF. DNA of the CDR3: TGCAGTGCCTCGGTAGCGGGAGTTGGGGAGACCCAGTACTTC.

The V and J genes are TRBV3-1 and TRBJ2-1; no reliable D call. Trimming stripped 1 base from V and 8 bases from J, with 12 bases between. The germline V gene has CDR1 LGHDT and CDR2 YNNKEL (reference sequence). The length of the CDR3 is 14 residues. The CDR3 nucleotides read TGTGCCAGCAGCCAAGTTGTGGGCCCTTATGAGCAGTTCTTC. Amino acids: CASSQVVGPYEQFF.

This clone was observed many times. The same CDR3 is also encoded by other DNA sequences in this sample. V is TRBV28 and J is TRBJ1-2; 7 positions match TRBD1. With 10 bases clipped from V and 5 bases from J, the junction kept 7 bases outside the gene matches. The germline V gene has CDR1 MDHEN and CDR2 SYDVKM. This CDR3 has 12 residues. DNA for the CDR3: TGTGCCACCAAACAGGGGAAGTATGGCTACACCTTC. This gives the protein CATKQGKYGYTF.

This clone showed up many times. This chain joins TRBV18 and TRBJ2-7; D call uncertain. V was shortened by 3 bases and J by 2 bases, with 8 bases between the two germline ends. Germline V CDR1 and CDR2: KGHSH, LQKENI. The CDR3 extends over 13 amino acids. The CDR3 region is CASSPARTYEQYF. The CDR3 nucleotides read TGTGCCAGCTCACCGGCCAGGACCTACGAGCAGTACTTC.

This clone has more than one count but fewer than ten. The chain combines TRBV12-3 or TRBV12-4 with TRBJ1-3; D gene uncertain. The CDR3 has 10 amino acids. Trimming took off 7 bases at V and 4 bases at J, with 2 bases between the two ends. CDR3 residues: CASTGNTIYF. CDR3 DNA: TGTGCCAGCACCGGAAACACCATATATTTT.

In this sample, this clone turned up many times. Other nucleotide sequences in the sample specify the same CDR3. This sequence joins TRBV27 and TRBJ2-2, with 10 positions matching TRBD1. Germline assignment: CDR1 MNHEY and CDR2 SMNVEV (reference sequence). The V segment lost 4 bases and the J segment 5 bases; nucleotides outside the gene matches: 7. The CDR3 is 16 residues long. This CDR3 is CASSSIPGQGTGELFF. The CDR3 nucleotides are TGTGCCAGCAGTTCCATCCCGGGACAGGGGACCGGGGAGCTGTTTTTT.

On this clone itself: It may be a read error: a sequence one base away is much more abundant. The gene calls are TRBV20-1 and TRBJ2-5; D remains ambiguous. V shed 7 bases and J shed 4 bases, with 19 bases lying between them. Germline CDR1 reads DFQATT; CDR2 reads SNEGSKA (reference sequence). This CDR3 contains 14 residues. The CDR3 DNA sequence: TGCAGTGATGAACGACCCCCGCCAGGAGAGACCCAGTACTTC. Amino acids: CSDERPPPGETQYF.

This clone has just a few counts. At one end, the junction sequence differs from germline, possibly due to a read error. The CDR3 region has the DNA TGTGCCAGCAGAGAAGGGACATGGTGTTTTTCACCCCTCCACTTT. Amino acids: CASREGTWCFSPLHF. V gene TRBV6-1 combines with J gene TRBJ1-6; TRBD1 is a possible D gene (6 bases). In germline, CDR1 is MNHNS, CDR2 SASEGT. The CDR3 is made up of 15 amino acids.

This clone turned up a few times. The chain uses TRBV29-1 and TRBJ2-7; D gene ambiguous. V dropped 6 bases and J dropped 5 bases, with 8 bases sitting between them. The germline gives CDR1 SQVTM, CDR2 ANQGSEA. CDR3 length equals 10 residues. The CDR3 reads CSVVQHEQYF. CDR3 sequence (DNA): TGCAGCGTCGTACAGCACGAGCAGTACTTC.

This clone occurred many times. The genes are TRBV9 and TRBJ2-7, with a tentative D call TRBD2 (6 bases). V dropped 3 bases and J dropped 0 bases, with 13 bases sitting between them. Germline V gives CDR1 SGDLS, CDR2 YYNGEE. The CDR3 runs 15 residues. This chain's CDR3 is CASSAFSGSSYEQYF. Here the CDR3 DNA reads TGTGCCAGCAGCGCCTTTAGCGGAAGCTCCTACGAGCAGTACTTC.

This clone has a count of ten or more. The chain has TRBV9 and TRBJ2-5; possible D gene TRBD1, 5 bases. The length of the CDR3 is 12 residues. Between the trimmed V and J ends, which lost 2 bases and 4 bases, there was a span of 6 bases. Germline V gene sequence: CDR1 SGDLS, CDR2 YYNGEE. CDR3 in DNA: TGTGCCAGCAGCGTCCAGGGAGAGACCCAGTACTTC. Protein sequence: CASSVQGETQYF.

With respect to this clone: Since the CDR3 does not end with the conserved phenylalanine or tryptophan, this likely comes from a read error. The chain joins TRBV6-1 to TRBJ2-1; 7 positions agree with TRBD2. Germline V gene lookup returns CDR1 MNHNS and CDR2 SASEGT. Trimming took 5 bases from V and 7 from J; bases not matched to a gene: 11. CDR3 size: 15 residues. The CDR3 sequence is CASSTAGTGSNEQFS. CDR3 in DNA: TGTGCCAGCAGTACAGCGGGGACCGGGAGTAATGAGCAGTTCTCC.

This clone was detected a few times. This may stem from a read error, because a much larger clone lies one nucleotide away. The rearrangement uses TRBV20-1 and TRBJ2-5; no clear D. Germline CDR1 reads DFQATT; CDR2 reads SNEGSKA (reference sequence). The V end was cut by 3 bases, the J end by 4 bases, with 9 bases between. The CDR3 loop spans 12 amino acids. The DNA for the CDR3 is TGCAGTGCTAGCTCATCGGGAGAGACCCAGTACTTC. Translated, it gives CSASSSGETQYF.